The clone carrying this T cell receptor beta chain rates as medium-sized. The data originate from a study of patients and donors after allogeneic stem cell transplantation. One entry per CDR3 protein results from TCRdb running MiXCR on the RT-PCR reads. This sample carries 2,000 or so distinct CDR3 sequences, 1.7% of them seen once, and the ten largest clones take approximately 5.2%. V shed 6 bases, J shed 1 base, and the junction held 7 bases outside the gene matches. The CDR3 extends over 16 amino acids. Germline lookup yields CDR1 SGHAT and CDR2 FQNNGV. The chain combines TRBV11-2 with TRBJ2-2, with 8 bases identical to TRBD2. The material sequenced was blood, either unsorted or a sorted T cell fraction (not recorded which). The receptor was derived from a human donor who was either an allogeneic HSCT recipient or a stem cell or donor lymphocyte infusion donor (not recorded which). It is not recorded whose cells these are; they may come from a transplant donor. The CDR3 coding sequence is TGTGCCAGCAGAATAGCGGGACTCAGGAACACCGGGGAGCTGTTTTTT. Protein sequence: CASRIAGLRNTGELFF.